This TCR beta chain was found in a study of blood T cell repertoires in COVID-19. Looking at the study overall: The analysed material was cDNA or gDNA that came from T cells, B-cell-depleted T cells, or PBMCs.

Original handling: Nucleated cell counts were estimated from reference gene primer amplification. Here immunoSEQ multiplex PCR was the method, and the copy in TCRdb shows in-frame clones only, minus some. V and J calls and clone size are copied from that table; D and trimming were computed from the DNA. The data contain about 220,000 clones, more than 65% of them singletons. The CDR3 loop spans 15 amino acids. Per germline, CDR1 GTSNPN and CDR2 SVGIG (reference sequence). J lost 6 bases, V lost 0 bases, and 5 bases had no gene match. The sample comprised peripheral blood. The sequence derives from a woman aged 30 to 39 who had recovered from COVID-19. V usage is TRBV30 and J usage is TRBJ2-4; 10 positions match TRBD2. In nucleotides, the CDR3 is TGTGCCTGGAGTGTAGGTAGCGGGAGGATAAACATTCAGTACTTC. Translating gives CAWSVGSGRINIQYF.